The text below deals with one T cell receptor beta chain. Generated by immunoSEQ multiplex PCR, the TCRdb table keeps only in-frame clones and is missing some. The sample records over 130,000 clones, over 75% being singletons. This sample was included in a study of blood T cell repertoires in COVID-19. As for the study in general: Sites across the United States, Italy and Spain contributed samples from acute and convalescent COVID-19. Nucleic acid was either cDNA or gDNA, and it came from T cells, B-cell-depleted T cells, or PBMCs.

CDR3 length: 13 amino acids. V lost 8 bases and J 2 bases, leaving 11 bases between the germline ends. Germline V CDR1 and CDR2: SGHNT, YENEEA. Specimen: peripheral blood. This rearrangement joins TRBV11-3 to TRBJ2-3; D perhaps matches TRBD2 (6 bases). The TCR originated in a man aged 60 to 75 with active or convalescent COVID-19. This chain's CDR3 is CASSLANTDTQYF. The DNA of the CDR3 is TGTGCCAGCTCCCTAGCGAACACAGATACGCAGTATTTT. Supplemented by reference TRBV11-3 and TRBJ2-3, the full variable domain reads EAGVVQSPRYKIIEKKQPVAFWCNPISGHNTLYWYLQNLGQGPELLIRYENEEAVDDSQLPKDRFSAERLKGVDSTLKIQPAELGDSAVYLCASSLANTDTQYFGPGTRLTVL.